A selection of T cell receptor beta chains follows, all from one sample in a study of shared clonotypes between healthy human individuals. Some clones are missing from TCRdb's copy, which holds only in-frame ones; the method was immunoSEQ multiplex PCR. The sample lists around 640,000 clones; approximately 96% were seen once. The source material was naive CD8+ T cells sorted from blood. The source of these receptors is a woman aged 25 to 39 in good health. CDR3s include the opening cysteine and the closing phenylalanine or tryptophan. The D gene is left open where the match is weak. Clone size is shown for a subset of rows, as once, few, many or a class of expanded clone.

TRBV7-9	TRBJ2-1	once	-	TGTGCCAGCAGCTCCTCCCACAGGGAATTATACAATGAGCAGTTCTTC	CASSSSHRELYNEQFF
TRBV10-1	TRBJ2-7	-	TRBD1	TGCGCCAGCAGCGATGACAGGGACCGGGACGAGCAGTACTTC	CASSDDRDRDEQYF
TRBV2	TRBJ2-3	-	-	TGTGCCAGCAGTGTATCAGATACGCAGTATTTT	CASSVSDTQYF
TRBV9	TRBJ2-7	-	-	TGTGCCAGCAGCGGGCCGGGCGACGAGCAGTACTTC	CASSGPGDEQYF
TRBV19	TRBJ2-1	-	TRBD2	TGTGCCAGTAGTATAGATCGGGAGGGGGGCTCCTACAATGAGCAGTTCTTC	CASSIDREGGSYNEQFF
TRBV29-1	TRBJ1-2	-	TRBD1	TGCAGCGGGGGGATCCCGGGACAGAGAATTTATGGCTACACCTTC	CSGGIPGQRIYGYTF
TRBV19	TRBJ2-3	once	-	TGTGCCAGTAGTCCAAGGGGCACAGATACGCAGTATTTT	CASSPRGTDTQYF
TRBV5-1	TRBJ2-6	-	-	TGCGCCAGCAGCATGGACACCTTCTCTGGGGCCAACGTCCTGACTTTC	CASSMDTFSGANVLTF
TRBV9	TRBJ2-7	-	-	TGTGCCAGCAGCCGTGGGGGGAGCTCCTACGAGCAGTACTTC	CASSRGGSSYEQYF
TRBV5-8	TRBJ1-1	-	-	TGTGCCAGCACCCTCTTAGGACAGATTAACACTGAAGCTTTCTTT	CASTLLGQINTEAFF
TRBV27	TRBJ2-7	-	TRBD1	TGTGCCAGCAGTCATAGGGGGCCCACCTACGAGCAGTACTTC	CASSHRGPTYEQYF
TRBV27	TRBJ1-1	-	-	TGTGCCAGCAGTGCGAGGGGGGGCGGCTTCATGAACACTGAAGCTTTCTTT	CASSARGGGFMNTEAFF
TRBV5-1	TRBJ2-2	-	TRBD2	TGCGCCAGCAGCTTAAGACTAGCGGCGTACACCGGGGAGCTGTTTTTT	CASSLRLAAYTGELFF
TRBV25-1	TRBJ1-4	-	-	TGTGCCAGCTCAGGCCCGGCTGTCGCCCAGCCCGAAGAACTGTTTTTT	CASSGPAVAQPEELFF
TRBV13	TRBJ2-5	-	TRBD2	TGTGCCAGCAGCCCAGGGACTAGCGGGACGGTGGAGACCCAGTACTTC	CASSPGTSGTVETQYF
TRBV7-9	TRBJ2-7	-	-	TGTGCCAGCAGCTTAGGATCCAGCGACGAGCAGTACTTC	CASSLGSSDEQYF